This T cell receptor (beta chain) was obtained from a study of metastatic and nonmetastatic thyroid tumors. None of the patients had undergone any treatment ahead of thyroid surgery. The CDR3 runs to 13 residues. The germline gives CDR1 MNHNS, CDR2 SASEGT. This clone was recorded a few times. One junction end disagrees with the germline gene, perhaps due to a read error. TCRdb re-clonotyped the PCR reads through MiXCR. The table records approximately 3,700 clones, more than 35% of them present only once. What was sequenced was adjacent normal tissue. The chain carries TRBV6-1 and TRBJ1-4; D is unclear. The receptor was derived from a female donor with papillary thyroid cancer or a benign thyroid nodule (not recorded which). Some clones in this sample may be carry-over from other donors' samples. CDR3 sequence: CASSKTVNEKMFF. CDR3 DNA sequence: TGTGCCAGCAGTAAGACGGTGAATGAAAAAATGTTTTTT.